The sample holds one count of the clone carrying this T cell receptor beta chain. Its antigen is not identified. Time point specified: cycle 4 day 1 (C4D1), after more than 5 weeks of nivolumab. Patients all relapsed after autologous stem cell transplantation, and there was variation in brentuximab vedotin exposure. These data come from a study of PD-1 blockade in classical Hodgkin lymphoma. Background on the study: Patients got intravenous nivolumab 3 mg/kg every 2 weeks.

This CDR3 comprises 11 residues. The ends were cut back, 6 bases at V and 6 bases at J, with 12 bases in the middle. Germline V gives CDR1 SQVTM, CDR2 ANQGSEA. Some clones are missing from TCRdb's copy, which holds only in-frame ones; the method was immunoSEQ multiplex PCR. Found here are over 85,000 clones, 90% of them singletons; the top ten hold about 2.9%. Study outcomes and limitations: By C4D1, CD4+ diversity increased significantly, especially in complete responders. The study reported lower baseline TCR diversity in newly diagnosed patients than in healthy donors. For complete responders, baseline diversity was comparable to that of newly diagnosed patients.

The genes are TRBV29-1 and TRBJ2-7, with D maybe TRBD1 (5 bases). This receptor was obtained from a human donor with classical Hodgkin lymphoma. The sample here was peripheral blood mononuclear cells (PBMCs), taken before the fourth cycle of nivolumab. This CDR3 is CSVFRVGEQYF. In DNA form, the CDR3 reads TGCAGCGTCTTCAGGGTCGGCGAGCAGTACTTC.